The 26 T cell receptor beta chains in this list originate from one sample, sequenced in a study of T cells in Graves' hyperthyroidism and ophthalmopathy. Amplification of TCR beta CDR3 regions used RNA as the template. First-round RT-PCR with HTBI primers amplified the TCR CDR3 region. Using its own MiXCR run on the multiplex PCR reads, TCRdb lists one record per CDR3 protein. The sample yields about 500,000 distinct CDR3 sequences, around an eighth seen once. Sequencing used blood. The receptors here all came from a woman under 30 with Graves' hyperthyroidism.

The chain is built from TRBV11-2 and TRBJ1-4, with 9 bases matching TRBD1. Germline lookup yields CDR1 SGHAT and CDR2 FQNNGV. V was pared by 1 base and J by 7 bases, with 4 bases of the junction left unmatched. This CDR3 comprises 15 residues. The CDR3: CASSLGDRDAEKLFF. For the CDR3, the DNA is TGTGCCAGCAGCTTAGGGGACAGGGACGCTGAAAAACTGTTTTTT.

This clonotype was found many times. This chain connects TRBV19 to TRBJ2-3, with 8 positions matching TRBD1. CDR3 length equals 16 residues. With V trimmed by 3 bases and J by 5 bases, 10 bases remained unmatched. Looked up from germline, CDR1 is LNHDA and CDR2 is SQIVND (reference sequence). The CDR3 sequence: CASSMRQGADGDTQYF. The CDR3 DNA sequence: TGTGCCAGTAGTATGAGGCAGGGGGCGGACGGAGATACGCAGTATTTT.

The gene calls are TRBV11-3 and TRBJ2-7; 11 bases map to TRBD2. The CDR3 contains 16 residues. Germline V gene sequence: CDR1 SGHNT, CDR2 YENEEA. V dropped 4 bases and J dropped 4; count of bases not matched to a gene: 9. The CDR3 spells CASSSSPGLAVYEQYF. Here the CDR3 DNA reads TGTGCCAGCAGCTCCTCTCCGGGACTAGCGGTATACGAGCAGTACTTC.

In its sample, this clonotype was seen many times. The chain uses TRBV12-3 or TRBV12-4 and TRBJ2-4; D perhaps matches TRBD1 (6 bases). The V end lost 3 bases, the J end lost 0 bases, and 18 bases lay between the germline ends. The CDR3 has 18 amino acids. CDR3 bases: TGTGCCAGCAGTTTCTGGGACACACAAAGAGTAGCCAAAAACATTCAGTACTTC. Translating gives CASSFWDTQRVAKNIQYF.

This clonotype has ten or more counts. The chain links TRBV12-3 or TRBV12-4 to TRBJ1-3, with a weak D call TRBD1 (5 bases). V lost 6 bases and J lost 3, with 12 bases in between. The CDR3 loop spans 14 amino acids. CDR3 nucleotide sequence: TGTGCCAGCAGACGTCAGGGTTTTGGAAACACCATATATTTT. Its protein product is CASRRQGFGNTIYF.

This clonotype has more than one count but fewer than ten. V is TRBV5-8 and J is TRBJ1-2, with D perhaps TRBD1 (6 bases). The CDR3 contains 15 residues. Germline-derived CDR1 and CDR2 are SGHTS and YDEGEE. Trimming took off 4 bases at V and 3 bases at J, with 16 bases between the two ends. The CDR3 spells CASSPRGGWDYGYTF. The CDR3 bases are TGTGCCAGCAGCCCCAGAGGGGGTTGGGACTATGGCTACACCTTC.

This clonotype was seen a few times. J is TRBJ2-7 and V is TRBV6-5; 9 bases fit TRBD2. The V gene end was trimmed by 4 bases and the J gene end by 3 bases; junction bases not matched to a gene: 4. The CDR3 has 14 residues. The germline gives CDR1 MNHEY, CDR2 SVGAGI. The chain's CDR3 is CASSSGSGSYEQYF. For the CDR3, the DNA is TGTGCCAGCAGTTCGGGTAGCGGGAGCTACGAGCAGTACTTC.

This chain links TRBV6-5 with TRBJ1-1; D gene uncertain. From germline, CDR1 is MNHEY and CDR2 SVGAGI. The CDR3 runs to 14 residues. V gave up 2 bases and J gave up 5 bases, with 12 bases separating them. The CDR3 loop reads CASSYSGVVTEAFF. The CDR3 DNA reads TGTGCCAGCAGTTACAGCGGGGTTGTTACTGAAGCTTTCTTT.

The sample holds many counts of this clonotype. The CDR3 here is CASTAAGNTIYF. DNA of the CDR3: TGTGCCAGTACCGCCGCTGGAAACACCATATATTTT. The gene calls are TRBV6-1 and TRBJ1-3; no firm D call. The CDR3 totals 12 residues. Germline V gives CDR1 MNHNS, CDR2 SASEGT. V was pared by 9 bases and J by 2 bases, with 8 bases between.

This clonotype was counted at least ten times. This sequence joins TRBV30 and TRBJ1-3, with D hard to call. This CDR3 spans 14 amino acids. The V gene's germline CDR1 is GTSNPN and CDR2 SVGIG (reference sequence). Deletions cut 4 bases from V and 0 bases from J, with 10 bases between. The CDR3 bases are TGTGCCTGGAACCCCGTCAGCTCTGGAAACACCATATATTTT. Translating gives CAWNPVSSGNTIYF.

The sample holds many counts of this clonotype. The chain employs TRBV6-1 and TRBJ2-2; no firm D call. There are 16 residues in the CDR3. CDR1 and CDR2 from the germline V gene are MNHNS and SASEGT. V was cut by 10 bases and J by 0 bases, with 18 bases left in between. The CDR3, as DNA: TGTGCCACCCGATTCGCGATCATCGCGAACACCGGGGAGCTGTTTTTT. Encoded protein: CATRFAIIANTGELFF.

This clonotype was observed at least ten times. This chain uses TRBV5-1 with TRBJ2-3, with 8 positions matching TRBD2. Germline CDR1 reads SGHRS; CDR2 reads YFSETQ. CDR3 length: 16 amino acids. V gave up 4 bases and J gave up 2 bases; unmatched junction bases: 9. This CDR3 reads CASSPTSRGDTDTQYF. CDR3 DNA sequence: TGCGCCAGCAGCCCCACTTCGCGGGGGGACACAGATACGCAGTATTTT.

The chain combines TRBV24-1 with TRBJ2-4; D perhaps matches TRBD1 (6 bases). Germline V gives CDR1 KGHDR, CDR2 SFDVKD. This CDR3 contains 15 residues. Trimming removed 5 bases at V and 0 bases at J, with 10 bases between. The CDR3 sequence is CATSGTDIAKNIQYF. The DNA of the CDR3 is TGTGCCACCAGTGGGACAGACATAGCCAAAAACATTCAGTACTTC.

In its sample, this clonotype was seen many times. The V call is TRBV29-1, the J call TRBJ2-5; TRBD2 matches at 7 bases. Germline loops: CDR1 SQVTM, CDR2 ANQGSEA. Germline trimming cut 4 bases from V and 6 bases from J; bases unmatched to any gene: 8. The CDR3 runs to 13 residues. The CDR3 sequence: CSVATGGRKTQYF. The CDR3 bases are TGCAGCGTTGCCACGGGGGGTAGGAAGACCCAGTACTTC.

This clonotype was detected many times. The chain has TRBV30 and TRBJ1-2; D not certain. The CDR3 is 10 residues long. Germline CDR1 is GTSNPN and CDR2 is SVGIG (reference sequence). V lost 4 bases and J lost 7, with 7 bases in between. CDR3 DNA sequence: TGTGCCTGGAAAGGGTCTGGCTACACCTTC. Its translation is CAWKGSGYTF.

This clonotype was picked up a small number of times. This chain uses TRBV12-5 with TRBJ1-2, with D perhaps TRBD1 (5 bases). The germline V gene encodes CDR1 LGHNT and CDR2 FRNRAP. V shed 0 bases and J shed 2 bases, with 10 bases lying between them. The CDR3 totals 15 residues. For the CDR3, the DNA is TGTGCTAGTGGTTTGGTCAGGGAAGGGAACTATGGCTACACCTTC. This translates into CASGLVREGNYGYTF.

This clonotype was counted many times. The V gene is TRBV19, the J gene TRBJ2-5; 8 bases map to TRBD1. CDR3 length: 13 amino acids. Looked up from germline, CDR1 is LNHDA and CDR2 is SQIVND (reference sequence). V was pared by 6 bases and J by 4 bases, with 4 bases of the junction left unmatched. CDR3 sequence reads: CASSWTGRETQYF. DNA of the CDR3: TGTGCCAGTAGCTGGACAGGGCGAGAGACCCAGTACTTC.

This clonotype was seen many times. V and J are TRBV27 and TRBJ2-2, with TRBD2 as a possible D gene (7 bases). Germline CDR1 and CDR2: MNHEY and SMNVEV (reference sequence). Between the trimmed V and J ends, which lost 5 bases and 6 bases, there was a span of 16 bases. The CDR3 length is 15 residues. The CDR3 is CASSLRAGAAGELFF. The CDR3 bases are TGTGCCAGCAGTCTTCGGGCGGGGGCAGCCGGGGAGCTGTTTTTT.

At least ten counts were recorded for this clonotype. The CDR3 DNA reads TGCGCCAGCAGCTCACAGGGTTTTGATGAGCAGTTCTTC. Translating gives CASSSQGFDEQFF. V and J are TRBV5-1 and TRBJ2-1, with a weak D call TRBD1 (6 bases). CDR1 and CDR2 from the germline V gene are SGHRS and YFSETQ. This CDR3 contains 13 residues. The V end lost 3 bases, the J end lost 8 bases, and 12 bases lay between the germline ends.

In this sample, this clonotype turned up many times. V usage is TRBV5-1 and J usage is TRBJ2-1; tentative D call: TRBD2 (6 bases). V was trimmed by 0 bases and J by 13 bases, leaving 14 bases between them. The CDR3 is made up of 13 amino acids. CDR1 and CDR2 from the germline V gene are SGHRS and YFSETQ. The CDR3 DNA follows: TGCGCCAGCAGCTTGGGCGGGACTCCAGAACAGTTCTTC. It translates to CASSLGGTPEQFF. The variable domain in full, completed from reference TRBV5-1 and TRBJ2-1, reads KAGVTQTPRYLIKTRGQQVTLSCSPISGHRSVSWYQQTPGQGLQFLFEYFSETQRNKGNFPGRFSGRQFSNSRSEMNVSTLELGDSALYLCASSLGGTPEQFFGPGTRLTVL.

The rearrangement uses TRBV29-1 and TRBJ2-2; a possible D gene is TRBD1 (6 bases). From germline, CDR1 is SQVTM and CDR2 ANQGSEA. This CDR3 region has 14 residues. V was trimmed by 3 bases and J by 2 bases, leaving 10 bases between them. The CDR3 DNA reads as TGCAGCGTTGAGGGGACACTTAACACCGGGGAGCTGTTTTTT. It is translated as CSVEGTLNTGELFF.

This clonotype was counted many times. J is TRBJ1-1 and V is TRBV18; D unclear. CDR1 and CDR2 from the germline V gene are KGHSH and LQKENI. The V end was cut by 2 bases, the J end by 5 bases, with 15 bases between. The CDR3 has 15 amino acids. CDR3 nucleotide sequence: TGTGCCAGCTCACCAAGATTGGCAGCCGGGACTGAAGCTTTCTTT. This codes for CASSPRLAAGTEAFF.

This clonotype was observed at least ten times. V gene TRBV25-1 combines with J gene TRBJ1-1; no definite D call. The CDR3 runs 14 residues. Germline CDR1 is MGHDK and CDR2 is SYGVNS. Between the trimmed V and J ends, which lost 5 bases and 2 bases, there was a span of 12 bases. The CDR3 loop reads CASSPPDENTEAFF. CDR3 in DNA: TGTGCCAGCAGTCCCCCGGATGAAAACACTGAAGCTTTCTTT. Complete variable domain (other parts from reference TRBV25-1 and TRBJ1-1): EADIYQTPRYLVIGTGKKITLECSQTMGHDKMYWYQQDPGMELHLIHYSYGVNSTEKGDLSSESTVSRIRTEHFPLTLESARPSHTSQYLCASSPPDENTEAFFGQGTRLTVV.

The chain couples TRBV19 to TRBJ1-1; TRBD1 is a possible D gene (5 bases). The CDR3 extends over 14 amino acids. Per the germline V gene, CDR1 is LNHDA and CDR2 is SQIVND (reference sequence). The V and J ends lost 7 bases and 5 bases respectively, with 17 bases between them. CDR3 in amino acids: CASTYQGRRTEAFF. As DNA, the CDR3 is TGTGCCAGTACCTACCAGGGTAGACGGACTGAAGCTTTCTTT. The variable domain in full, completed from reference TRBV19 and TRBJ1-1, reads DGGITQSPKYLFRKEGQNVTLSCEQNLNHDAMYWYRQDPGQGLRLIYYSQIVNDFQKGDIAEGYSVSREKKESFPLTVTSAQKNPTAFYLCASTYQGRRTEAFFGQGTRLTVV.

This clonotype came up many times. The J gene is TRBJ2-3, the V gene TRBV12-3 or TRBV12-4; D perhaps matches TRBD2 (6 bases). CDR3 size: 14 residues. V was trimmed by 6 bases and J by 2 bases, leaving 12 bases between them. The CDR3 loop reads CASSPGDDTDTQYF. CDR3 DNA: TGTGCCAGCAGCCCGGGAGACGACACAGATACGCAGTATTTT.

Comments on this clonotype: A junction boundary mismatches the germline segment, possibly from a read error. V and J are TRBV27 and TRBJ2-3, with TRBD2 matching over 11 bases. This CDR3 region has 17 residues. Per the germline V gene, CDR1 is MNHEY and CDR2 is SMNVEV (reference sequence). In DNA form, the CDR3 reads TGTGCCAGCGTCAGGAGACTAGCGGGAAGGGCGGCAGATACGCAGTGTTTT. Protein sequence: CASVRRLAGRAADTQCF.